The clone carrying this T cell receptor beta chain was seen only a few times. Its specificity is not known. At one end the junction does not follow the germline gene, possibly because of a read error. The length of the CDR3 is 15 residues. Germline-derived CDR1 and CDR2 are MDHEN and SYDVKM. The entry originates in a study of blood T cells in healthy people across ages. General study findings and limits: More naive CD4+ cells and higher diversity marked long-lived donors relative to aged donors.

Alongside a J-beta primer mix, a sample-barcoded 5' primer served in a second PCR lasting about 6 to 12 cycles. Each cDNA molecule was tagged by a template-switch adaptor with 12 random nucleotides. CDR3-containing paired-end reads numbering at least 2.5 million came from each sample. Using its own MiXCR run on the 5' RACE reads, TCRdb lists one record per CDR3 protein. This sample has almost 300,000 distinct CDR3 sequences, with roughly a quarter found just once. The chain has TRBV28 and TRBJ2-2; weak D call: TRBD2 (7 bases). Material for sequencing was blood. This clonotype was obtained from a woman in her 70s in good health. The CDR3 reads CASNPAGQGTGGLFF. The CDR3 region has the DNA TGTGCCAGCAACCCAGCGGGACAAGGGACCGGGGGGCTGTTTTTT.